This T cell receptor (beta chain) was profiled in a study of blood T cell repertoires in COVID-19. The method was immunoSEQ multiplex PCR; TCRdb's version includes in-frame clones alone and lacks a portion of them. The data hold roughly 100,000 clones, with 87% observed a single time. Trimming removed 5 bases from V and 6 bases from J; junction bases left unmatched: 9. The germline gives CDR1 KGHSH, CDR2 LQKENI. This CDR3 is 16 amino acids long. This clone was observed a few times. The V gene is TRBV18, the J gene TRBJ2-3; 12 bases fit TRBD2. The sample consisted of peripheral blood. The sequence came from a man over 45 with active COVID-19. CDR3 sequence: CASSTTSGGQGDTQYF. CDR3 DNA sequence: TGTGCCAGCTCAACGACTAGCGGGGGCCAGGGGGATACGCAGTATTTT.